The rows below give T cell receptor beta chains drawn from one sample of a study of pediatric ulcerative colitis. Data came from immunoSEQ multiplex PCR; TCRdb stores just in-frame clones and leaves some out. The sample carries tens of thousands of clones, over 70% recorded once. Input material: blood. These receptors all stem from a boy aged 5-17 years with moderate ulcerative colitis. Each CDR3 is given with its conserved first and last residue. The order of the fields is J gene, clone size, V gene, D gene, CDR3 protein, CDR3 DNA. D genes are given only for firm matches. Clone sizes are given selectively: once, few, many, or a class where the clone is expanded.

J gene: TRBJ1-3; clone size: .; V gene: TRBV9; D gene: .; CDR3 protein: CASSIGTVMDQGTIYF; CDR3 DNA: TGTGCCAGCAGCATAGGGACGGTTATGGATCAGGGAACCATATATTTT
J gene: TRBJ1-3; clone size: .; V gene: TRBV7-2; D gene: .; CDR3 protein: CASSLGASNTIYF; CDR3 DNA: TGTGCCAGCAGCTTAGGGGCCAGTAACACCATATATTTT
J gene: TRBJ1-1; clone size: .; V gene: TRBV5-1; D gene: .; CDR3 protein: CASSLDRANTEAFF; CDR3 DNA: TGCGCCAGCAGCTTAGACAGAGCGAACACTGAAGCTTTCTTT
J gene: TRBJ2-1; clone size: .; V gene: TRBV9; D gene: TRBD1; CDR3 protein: CASSVGRGPKNEQFF; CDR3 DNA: TGTGCCAGCAGCGTTGGCAGGGGGCCTAAAAATGAGCAGTTCTTC
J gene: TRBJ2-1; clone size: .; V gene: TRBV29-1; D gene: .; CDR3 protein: CSVRGGDSYNEQFF; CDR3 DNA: TGCAGCGTTCGGGGCGGGGACTCCTACAATGAGCAGTTCTTC
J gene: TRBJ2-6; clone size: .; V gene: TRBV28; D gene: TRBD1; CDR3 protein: CASSLPIQGAGANVLTF; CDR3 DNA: TGTGCCAGCAGTTTACCGATACAGGGGGCTGGGGCCAACGTCCTGACTTTC
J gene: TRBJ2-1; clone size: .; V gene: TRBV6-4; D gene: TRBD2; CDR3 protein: CASSDSQRGSYNEQFF; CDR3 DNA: TGTGCCAGCAGTGACAGCCAGCGGGGCTCCTACAATGAGCAGTTCTTC
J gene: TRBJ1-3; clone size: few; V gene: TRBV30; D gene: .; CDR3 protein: CAWSVTRGNTIYF; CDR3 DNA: TGTGCCTGGAGTGTAACCCGGGGAAACACCATATATTTT
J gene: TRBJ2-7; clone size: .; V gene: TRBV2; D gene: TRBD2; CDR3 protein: CASDGPPLAGVQYEQYF; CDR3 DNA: TGTGCCAGCGACGGGCCCCCACTAGCGGGGGTTCAATACGAGCAGTACTTC
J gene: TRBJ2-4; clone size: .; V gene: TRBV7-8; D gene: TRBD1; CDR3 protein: CASSPLPGTGKNIQYF; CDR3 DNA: TGTGCCAGCAGCCCATTGCCCGGGACAGGGAAAAACATTCAGTACTTC
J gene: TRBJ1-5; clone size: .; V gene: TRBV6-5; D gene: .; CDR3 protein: CASSYSGWDLGQPQHF; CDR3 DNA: TGTGCCAGCAGTTACTCGGGCTGGGATCTTGGCCAGCCCCAGCATTTT
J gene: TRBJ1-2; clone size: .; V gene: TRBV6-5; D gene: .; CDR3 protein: CASSYDSGGDGYTF; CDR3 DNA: TGTGCCAGCAGTTACGATTCGGGGGGCGATGGCTACACCTTC
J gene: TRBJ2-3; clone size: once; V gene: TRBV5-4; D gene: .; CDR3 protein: CASSLLDTQYF; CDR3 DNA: TGTGCCAGCAGCCTCTTGGATACGCAGTATTTT
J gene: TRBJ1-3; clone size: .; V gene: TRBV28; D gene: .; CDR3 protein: CASSPHVASGNTIYF; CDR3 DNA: TGTGCCAGCAGCCCCCATGTGGCCTCTGGAAACACCATATATTTT
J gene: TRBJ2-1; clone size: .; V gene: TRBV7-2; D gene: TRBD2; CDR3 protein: CASSLLAGAPNEQFF; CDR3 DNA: TGTGCCAGCAGCTTACTAGCGGGAGCCCCCAATGAGCAGTTCTTC
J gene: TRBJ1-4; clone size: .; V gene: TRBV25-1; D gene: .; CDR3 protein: CASSEGRTNEKLFF; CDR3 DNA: TGTGCCAGCAGTGAGGGAAGAACTAATGAAAAACTGTTTTTT
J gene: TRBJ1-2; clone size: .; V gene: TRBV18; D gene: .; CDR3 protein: CASSSQADYGYTF; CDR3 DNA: TGTGCCAGCTCATCTCAGGCTGACTATGGCTACACCTTC
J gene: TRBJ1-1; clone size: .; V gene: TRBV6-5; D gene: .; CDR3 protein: CASSRAGAMNTEAFF; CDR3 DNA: TGTGCCAGCAGCCGCGCAGGGGCTATGAACACTGAAGCTTTCTTT
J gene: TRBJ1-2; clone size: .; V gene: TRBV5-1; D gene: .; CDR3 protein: CASSLGERGYTF; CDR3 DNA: TGCGCCAGCAGCTTGGGAGAGCGAGGCTACACCTTC
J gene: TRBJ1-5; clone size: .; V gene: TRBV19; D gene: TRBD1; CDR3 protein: CASSMDRGSNQPQHF; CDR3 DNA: TGTGCCAGTAGTATGGACAGGGGTAGCAATCAGCCCCAGCATTTT
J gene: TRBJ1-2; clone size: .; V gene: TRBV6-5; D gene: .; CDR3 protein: CASSYEANYGYTF; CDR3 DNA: TGTGCCAGCAGTTACGAAGCTAACTATGGCTACACCTTC
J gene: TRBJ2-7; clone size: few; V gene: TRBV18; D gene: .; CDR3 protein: CASSPNGNEQYF; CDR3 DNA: TGTGCCAGCTCACCAAACGGGAACGAGCAGTACTTC
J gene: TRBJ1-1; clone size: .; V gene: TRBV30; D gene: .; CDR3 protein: CAWSPSTMNTEAFF; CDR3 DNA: TGTGCCTGGAGTCCCTCCACAATGAACACTGAAGCTTTCTTT